This is a list of T cell receptor beta chains from one sample in a study of tumor-infiltrating lymphocytes in primary liver carcinoma. TCRdb reprocessed the multiplex PCR reads with MiXCR, giving one entry per CDR3 protein. The repertoire consists of some 100,000 distinct CDR3 sequences, with around 71% occurring once and the leading ten covering roughly 12%. Sequenced material: liver tumor tissue from sampling region 2. These receptors all stem from a woman aged 55-70 years with primary liver carcinoma and hepatitis B virus infection. Both conserved end residues are part of each CDR3. The order of the fields is V gene, clone size, CDR3 protein. Size is omitted from some rows. Given values are once, few, many or a class for expanded clones.

V: TRBV28
size: NA
CDR3: CANSHLTLGQFGAFF

V: TRBV28
size: NA
CDR3: CANSLSGANQPQHF

V: TRBV6-1
size: NA
CDR3: CVSRYWIDSQETQYF

V: TRBV28
size: NA
CDR3: CASSPRTTRGYTF

V: TRBV12-3/TRBV12-4
size: NA
CDR3: CASSSSGDRRQYF

V: TRBV5-4
size: NA
CDR3: CASGLEGAKWHEQFF

V: TRBV11-1
size: medium-sized
CDR3: CASSLSTSGRGWNEQFF

V: TRBV28
size: NA
CDR3: CATSLAGGYEQYF

V: TRBV11-2
size: NA
CDR3: CTNNLSTGDLAKNIQYF

V: TRBV5-1
size: NA
CDR3: CASSLTSVVANVLTF

V: TRBV29-1
size: NA
CDR3: CSVDGTRVGYTF

V: TRBV11-2
size: NA
CDR3: CASSLVLRETQCF

V: TRBV12-3/TRBV12-4
size: NA
CDR3: CASGLRTSVYNEQFF

V: TRBV5-1
size: once
CDR3: CASTRTGWSRGANVLIF

V: TRBV14
size: many
CDR3: CASSRLTGGKTSGRVGEQFF

V: TRBV5-8
size: many
CDR3: CASSSGQGLETQYF

V: TRBV23-1
size: many
CDR3: CASSPHYREGNQPQHF

V: TRBV28
size: NA
CDR3: CASNLTGTSYEQYF

V: TRBV6-6
size: NA
CDR3: CASNQIGGNTF

V: TRBV29-1
size: many
CDR3: CSVEDSGSPPYEQYF

V: TRBV6-2/TRBV6-3
size: many
CDR3: CASSRNLAGGLYNEQFF

V: TRBV5-1
size: few
CDR3: CASSSGIGNGNSPLHF

V: TRBV10-3
size: NA
CDR3: CAISGDWNLPQHF

V: TRBV11-2
size: NA
CDR3: CTNSLVMNSPLHF

V: TRBV6-1
size: once
CDR3: CASSGAWDREETQYF

V: TRBV11-2
size: NA
CDR3: CASNLGMVAGGPNEKFF

V: TRBV5-1
size: many
CDR3: CASSPQLTANTGELFF

V: TRBV30
size: NA
CDR3: CVWNAASRDTQYF

V: TRBV19
size: NA
CDR3: CASSKTATNTGELFF

V: TRBV5-6
size: many
CDR3: CASSLGRGGTGELFF

V: TRBV2
size: NA
CDR3: CASSEGGEQYF

V: TRBV14
size: NA
CDR3: CASSPRLGLYTEAFF

V: TRBV5-1
size: NA
CDR3: CSSTGSYNSPLHF

V: TRBV10-3
size: many
CDR3: CAIKSGLNSGSTGELFF

V: TRBV29-1
size: NA
CDR3: CSIMGHSGGELFF

V: TRBV29-1
size: NA
CDR3: CSVEVRASGINEQFF

V: TRBV11-2
size: once
CDR3: CASSSTRSEAFF

V: TRBV11-3
size: NA
CDR3: CTSSPRGGEVRAFF

V: TRBV7-3
size: NA
CDR3: CASSLTGSAEAFF

V: TRBV28
size: NA
CDR3: CASSLGSALQPQHF

V: TRBV5-1
size: NA
CDR3: CASSNSWRSDTQYF

V: TRBV6-5
size: NA
CDR3: CASSEEGGLWPLYF

V: TRBV10-3
size: NA
CDR3: CATSAIHSSIDTQYF